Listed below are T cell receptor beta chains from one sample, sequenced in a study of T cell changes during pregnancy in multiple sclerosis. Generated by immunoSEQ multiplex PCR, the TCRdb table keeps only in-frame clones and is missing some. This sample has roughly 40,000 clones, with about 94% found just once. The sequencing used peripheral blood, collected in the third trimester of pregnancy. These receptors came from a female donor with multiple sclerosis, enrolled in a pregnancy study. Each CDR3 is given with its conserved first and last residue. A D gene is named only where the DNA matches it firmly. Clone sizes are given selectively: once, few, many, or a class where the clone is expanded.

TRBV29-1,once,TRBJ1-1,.,TGCAGCGCAACAGGGCTGCGCATGAACACTGAAGCTTTCTTT,CSATGLRMNTEAFF
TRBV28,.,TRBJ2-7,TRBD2,TGTGCCAGCCTTCCTGGAGCCCCCGGGACTAATTCCTACGAGCAGTACTTC,CASLPGAPGTNSYEQYF
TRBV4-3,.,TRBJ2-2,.,TGCGCCAGCAGCCAAGATCCGACAGGCGGCGGGGAGCTGTTTTTT,CASSQDPTGGGELFF
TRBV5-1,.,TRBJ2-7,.,TGCGCCAGCAGCACGACAGTGAGTGGCTCCTACGAGCAGTACTTC,CASSTTVSGSYEQYF
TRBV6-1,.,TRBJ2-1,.,TGTGCCACCGTTAAAGGGCTGAGGGTAGAACTCGAGCAGTTCTTC,CATVKGLRVELEQFF
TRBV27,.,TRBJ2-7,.,TGTGCCAGCAGTTTATCTTCAGGCTTTCTCCACGAGCAGTACTTC,CASSLSSGFLHEQYF
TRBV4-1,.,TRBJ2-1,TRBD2,TGCGCCAGCAGCCAAGACCGGGGGGTTGGGTTTGGCAATGAGCAGTTCTTC,CASSQDRGVGFGNEQFF
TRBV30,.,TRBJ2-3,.,TGTGCCTGGGGAGGAACGGAGGCAGATACGCAGTATTTT,CAWGGTEADTQYF
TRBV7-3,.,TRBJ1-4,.,TGTGCCAGCAGCGCCCTACCTCGGGGGGCAGGGGAAAAACTGTTTTTT,CASSALPRGAGEKLFF
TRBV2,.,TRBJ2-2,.,TGTGCCAGAGAAGAATCTTCCAGGGGCTCCGGCGGGCTGTTTTTT,CAREESSRGSGGLFF
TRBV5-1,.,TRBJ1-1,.,TGCGCCAGCAGCTTGGGTGGCAACACTGAAGCTTTCTTT,CASSLGGNTEAFF
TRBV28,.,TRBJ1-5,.,TGTGCCAGCAGTTTATCAGAAATTAATCAGCCCCAGCATTTT,CASSLSEINQPQHF
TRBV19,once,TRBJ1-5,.,TGTGCCAGTAGTATATACAGTGATAGCAATCAGCCCCAGCATTTT,CASSIYSDSNQPQHF
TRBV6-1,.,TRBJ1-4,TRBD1,TGTGCCAGCAGTGAAATAGGGACAGGGAATGAAAAACTGTTTTTT,CASSEIGTGNEKLFF
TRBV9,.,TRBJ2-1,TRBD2,TGTGCCAGCAGCATTAGCGGGAGGGCCTACGGCTCCTACAATGAGCAGTTCTTC,CASSISGRAYGSYNEQFF
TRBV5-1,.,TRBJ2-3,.,TGCGCCAGCAGCTTTAGCGGAGATAGCACAGATACGCAGTATTTT,CASSFSGDSTDTQYF
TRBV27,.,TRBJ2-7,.,TGTGCCAGCAGTCAATATCGCGGGCCCTACGAGCAGTACTTC,CASSQYRGPYEQYF
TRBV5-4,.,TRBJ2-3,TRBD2,TGTGCCAGCAGCTTGTGGGCGGGGGGCACAGATACGCAGTATTTT,CASSLWAGGTDTQYF
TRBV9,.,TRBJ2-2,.,TGTGCCAGCAGCGTAGCTGGACAGATGACCGGGGAGCTGTTTTTT,CASSVAGQMTGELFF
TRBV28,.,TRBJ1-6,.,TGTGCCAGCAGTCCTCTCGACAGGCGGAATTCACCCCTCCACTTT,CASSPLDRRNSPLHF
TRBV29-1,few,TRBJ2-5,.,TGCAGCGTTGCTCGCGGGAAAGAGACCCAGTACTTC,CSVARGKETQYF
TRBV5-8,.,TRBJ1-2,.,TGTGCCAGCAGCTTGGGACAGGTGTTTAACTATGGCTACACCTTC,CASSLGQVFNYGYTF
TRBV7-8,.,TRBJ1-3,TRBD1,TGTGCCAGCAGCTCTAGACAGGGGGCATCTGGAAACACCATATATTTT,CASSSRQGASGNTIYF
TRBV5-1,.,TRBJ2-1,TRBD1,TGCGCCAGCAGCCCAAGGACAGGGGGCTACCACAATGAGCAGTTCTTC,CASSPRTGGYHNEQFF
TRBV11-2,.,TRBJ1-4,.,TGTGCCAGCAGCTTATCATACAGGGTCCCTAATGAAAAACTGTTTTTT,CASSLSYRVPNEKLFF
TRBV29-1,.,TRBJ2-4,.,TGCAGCGTTGACCTTACACAGGGATTGAACATTCAGTACTTC,CSVDLTQGLNIQYF
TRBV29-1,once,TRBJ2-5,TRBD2,TGCAGCGTTGTTGGATACCAGCGGGAGGGTACCCAGACCCAGTACTTC,CSVVGYQREGTQTQYF
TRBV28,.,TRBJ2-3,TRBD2,TGTGCCAGCAGCACTCCGGGGGGGGAGGGGGTAGATACGCAGTATTTT,CASSTPGGEGVDTQYF